This T cell receptor beta chain emerged from a study of cytomegalovirus exposure and HLA in healthy donors. Overall study results and limits: Certain indistinguishable V segments, among them TRBV6-2 and TRBV6-3, were excluded.

Researchers ran the PCR with 60 Vbeta and 13 Jbeta primers. TCRdb keeps only in-frame clones here, not all; method: immunoSEQ multiplex PCR. This table holds approximately 150,000 clones, 77% found once. In regard to this clone: Its target is unknown.

The CDR3 has 13 amino acids. The germline V gene has CDR1 SNHLY and CDR2 FYNNEI. V lost 6 bases and J lost 4, with 12 bases in between. Sequenced material: PBMCs. This sequence was found in a woman aged 40 to 50 in good health and CMV-seropositive. The chain uses TRBV2 and TRBJ1-1; TRBD1 is a possible D gene (5 bases). The CDR3 DNA reads TGTGCCAGCAGGACCGCAGGGTCCACTGAAGCTTTCTTT. This gives the protein CASRTAGSTEAFF. The whole variable domain, remainder taken from reference TRBV2 and TRBJ1-1, is EPEVTQTPSHQVTQMGQEVILRCVPISNHLYFYWYRQILGQKVEFLVSFYNNEISEKSEIFDDQFSVERPDGSNFTLKIRSTKLEDSAMYFCASRTAGSTEAFFGQGTRLTVV.